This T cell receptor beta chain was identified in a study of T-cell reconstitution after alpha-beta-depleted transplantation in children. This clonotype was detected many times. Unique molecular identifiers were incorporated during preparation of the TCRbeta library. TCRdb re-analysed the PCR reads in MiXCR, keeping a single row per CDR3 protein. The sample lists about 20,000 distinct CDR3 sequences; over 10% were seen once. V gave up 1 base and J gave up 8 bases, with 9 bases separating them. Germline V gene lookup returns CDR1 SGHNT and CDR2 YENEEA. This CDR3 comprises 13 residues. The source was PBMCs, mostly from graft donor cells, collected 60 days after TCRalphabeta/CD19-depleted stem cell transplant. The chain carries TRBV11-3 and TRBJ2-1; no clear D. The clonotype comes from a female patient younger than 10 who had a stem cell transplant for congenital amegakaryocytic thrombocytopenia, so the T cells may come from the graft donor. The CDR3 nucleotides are TGTGCCAGCAGCTTAGTGGGTCGAGATGAGCAGTTCTTC. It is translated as CASSLVGRDEQFF.